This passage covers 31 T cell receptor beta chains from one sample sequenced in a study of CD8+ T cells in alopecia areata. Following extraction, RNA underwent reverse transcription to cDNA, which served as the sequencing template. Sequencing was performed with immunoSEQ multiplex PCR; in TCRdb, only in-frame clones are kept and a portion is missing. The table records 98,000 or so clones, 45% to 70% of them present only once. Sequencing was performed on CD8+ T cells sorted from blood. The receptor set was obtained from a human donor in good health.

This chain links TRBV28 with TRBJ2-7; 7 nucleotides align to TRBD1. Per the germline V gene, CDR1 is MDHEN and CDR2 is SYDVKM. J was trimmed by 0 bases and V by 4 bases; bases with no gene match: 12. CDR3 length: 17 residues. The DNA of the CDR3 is TGTGCCAGCAGTTCAACCTTAGGACAGGATTACTCCTACGAGCAGTACTTC. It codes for CASSSTLGQDYSYEQYF. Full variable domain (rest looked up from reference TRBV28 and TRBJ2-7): DVKVTQSSRYLVKRTGEKVFLECVQDMDHENMFWYRQDPGLGLRLIYFSYDVKMKEKGDIPEGYSVSREKKERFSLILESASTNQTSMYLCASSSTLGQDYSYEQYFGPGTRLTVT.

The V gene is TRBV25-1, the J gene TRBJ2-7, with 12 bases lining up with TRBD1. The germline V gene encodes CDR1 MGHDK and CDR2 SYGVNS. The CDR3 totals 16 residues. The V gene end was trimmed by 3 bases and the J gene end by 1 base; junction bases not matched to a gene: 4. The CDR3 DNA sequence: TGTGCCAGCAGTGATAGGGGACAGGGGGCTTCCTACGAGCAGTACTTC. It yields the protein CASSDRGQGASYEQYF.

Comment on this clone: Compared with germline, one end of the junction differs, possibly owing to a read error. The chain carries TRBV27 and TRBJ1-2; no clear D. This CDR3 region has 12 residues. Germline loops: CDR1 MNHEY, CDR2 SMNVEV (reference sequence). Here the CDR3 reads CAGGRPGYGYIF. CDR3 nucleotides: TGTGCCGGCGGGCGGCCCGGCTATGGCTACATCTTC.

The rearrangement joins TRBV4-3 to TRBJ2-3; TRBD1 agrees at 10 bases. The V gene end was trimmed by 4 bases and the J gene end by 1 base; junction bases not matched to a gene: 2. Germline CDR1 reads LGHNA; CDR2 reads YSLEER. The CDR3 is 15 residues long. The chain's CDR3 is CASSPGTGGTDTQYF. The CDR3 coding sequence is TGCGCCAGCAGCCCTGGGACAGGGGGCACAGATACGCAGTATTTT.

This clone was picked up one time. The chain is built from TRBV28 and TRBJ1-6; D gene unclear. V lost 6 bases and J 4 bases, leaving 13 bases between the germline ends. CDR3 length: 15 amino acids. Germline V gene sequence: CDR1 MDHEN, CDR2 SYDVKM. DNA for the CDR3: TGTGCCAGCAGAGCCCGAACATTATATAATTCACCCCTCCACTTT. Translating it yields CASRARTLYNSPLHF. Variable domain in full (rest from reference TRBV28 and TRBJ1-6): DVKVTQSSRYLVKRTGEKVFLECVQDMDHENMFWYRQDPGLGLRLIYFSYDVKMKEKGDIPEGYSVSREKKERFSLILESASTNQTSMYLCASRARTLYNSPLHFGNGTRLTVT.

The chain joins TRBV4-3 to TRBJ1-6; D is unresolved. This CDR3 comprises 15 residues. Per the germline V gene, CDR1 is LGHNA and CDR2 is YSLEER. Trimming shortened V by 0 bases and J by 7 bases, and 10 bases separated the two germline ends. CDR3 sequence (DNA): TGCGCCAGCAGCCAAGAGTTAAAGGAGAATTCACCCCTCCACTTT. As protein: CASSQELKENSPLHF.

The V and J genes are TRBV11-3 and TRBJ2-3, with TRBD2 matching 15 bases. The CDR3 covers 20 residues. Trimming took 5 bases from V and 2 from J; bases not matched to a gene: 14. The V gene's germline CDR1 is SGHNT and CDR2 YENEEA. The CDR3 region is CASSLGLAGGLSSSTDTQYF. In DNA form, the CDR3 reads TGTGCCAGCAGCCTGGGACTAGCGGGGGGCCTTAGCTCCTCCACAGATACGCAGTATTTT. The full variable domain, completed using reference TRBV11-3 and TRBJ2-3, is EAGVVQSPRYKIIEKKQPVAFWCNPISGHNTLYWYLQNLGQGPELLIRYENEEAVDDSQLPKDRFSAERLKGVDSTLKIQPAELGDSAVYLCASSLGLAGGLSSSTDTQYFGPGTRLTVL.

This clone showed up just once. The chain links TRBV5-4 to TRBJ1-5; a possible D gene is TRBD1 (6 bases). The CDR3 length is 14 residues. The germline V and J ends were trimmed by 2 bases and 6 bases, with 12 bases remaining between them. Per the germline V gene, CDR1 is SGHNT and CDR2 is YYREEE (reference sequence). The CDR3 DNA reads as TGTGCCAGCAGCTTTGGGGGGCTTGGTCAGCCCCAGCATTTT. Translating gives CASSFGGLGQPQHF.

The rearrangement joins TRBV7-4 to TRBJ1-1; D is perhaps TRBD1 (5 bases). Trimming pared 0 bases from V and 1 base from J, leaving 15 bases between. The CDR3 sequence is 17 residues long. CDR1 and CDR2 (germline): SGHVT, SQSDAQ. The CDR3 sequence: CASSLAGRGRSNTEAFF. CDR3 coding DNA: TGTGCCAGCAGCTTAGCAGGGAGGGGCCGTTCGAACACTGAAGCTTTCTTT.

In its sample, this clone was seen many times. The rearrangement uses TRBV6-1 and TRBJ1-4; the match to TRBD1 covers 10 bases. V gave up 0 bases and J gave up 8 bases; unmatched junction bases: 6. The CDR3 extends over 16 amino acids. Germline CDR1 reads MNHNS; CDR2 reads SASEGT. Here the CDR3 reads CASSEASGTGVEKLFF. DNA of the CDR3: TGTGCCAGCAGTGAAGCGTCCGGGACAGGGGTGGAAAAACTGTTTTTT.

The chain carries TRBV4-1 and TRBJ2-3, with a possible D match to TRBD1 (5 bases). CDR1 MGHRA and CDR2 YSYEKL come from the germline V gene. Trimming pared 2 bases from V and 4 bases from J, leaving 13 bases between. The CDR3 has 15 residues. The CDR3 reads CASSQFDSWPDTQYF. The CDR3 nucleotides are TGCGCCAGCAGCCAATTCGACAGCTGGCCAGATACGCAGTATTTT.

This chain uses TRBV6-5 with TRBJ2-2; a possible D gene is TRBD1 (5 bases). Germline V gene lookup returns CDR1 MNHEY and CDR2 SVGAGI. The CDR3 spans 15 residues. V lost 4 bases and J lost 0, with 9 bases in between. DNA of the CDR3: TGTGCCAGCAGTTCCGCCAGGGCGAACACCGGGGAGCTGTTTTTT. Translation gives CASSSARANTGELFF.

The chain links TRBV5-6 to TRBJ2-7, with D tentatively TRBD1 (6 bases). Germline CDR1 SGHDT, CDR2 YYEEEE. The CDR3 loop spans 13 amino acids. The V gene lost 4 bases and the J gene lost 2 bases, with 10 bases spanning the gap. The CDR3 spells CASSTDSTYEQYF. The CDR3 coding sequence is TGTGCCAGCAGCACGGACAGCACCTACGAGCAGTACTTC.

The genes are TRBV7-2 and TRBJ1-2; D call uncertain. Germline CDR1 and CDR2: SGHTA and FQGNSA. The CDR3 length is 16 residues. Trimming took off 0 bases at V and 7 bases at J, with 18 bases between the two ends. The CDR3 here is CASSLAVSPGKSGYTF. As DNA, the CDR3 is TGTGCCAGCAGCTTAGCGGTCAGTCCGGGGAAGAGTGGCTACACCTTC. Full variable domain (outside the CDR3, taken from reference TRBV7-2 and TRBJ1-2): GAGVSQSPSNKVTEKGKDVELRCDPISGHTALYWYRQSLGQGLEFLIYFQGNSAPDKSGLPSDRFSAERTGGSVSTLTIQRTQQEDSAVYLCASSLAVSPGKSGYTFGSGTRLTVV.

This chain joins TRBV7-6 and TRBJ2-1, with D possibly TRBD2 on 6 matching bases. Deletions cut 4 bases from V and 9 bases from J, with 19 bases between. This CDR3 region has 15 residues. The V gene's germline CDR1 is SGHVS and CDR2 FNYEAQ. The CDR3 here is CASSSIAGSTGEQFF. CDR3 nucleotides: TGTGCCAGCAGCTCGATTGCGGGGTCTACGGGTGAGCAGTTCTTC.

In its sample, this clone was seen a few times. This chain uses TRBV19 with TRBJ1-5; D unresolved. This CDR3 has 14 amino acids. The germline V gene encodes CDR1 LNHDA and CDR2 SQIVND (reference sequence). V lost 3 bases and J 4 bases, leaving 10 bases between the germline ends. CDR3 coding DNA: TGTGCCAGTAGTATCCGCACCCAAAATCAGCCCCAGCATTTT. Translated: CASSIRTQNQPQHF.

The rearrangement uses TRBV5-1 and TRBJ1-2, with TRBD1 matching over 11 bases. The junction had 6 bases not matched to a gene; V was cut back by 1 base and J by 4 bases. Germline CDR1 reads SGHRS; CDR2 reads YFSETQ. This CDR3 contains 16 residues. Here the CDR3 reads CASSLIGQGAGYGYTF. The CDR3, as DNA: TGCGCCAGCAGCTTGATCGGACAGGGGGCTGGCTATGGCTACACCTTC.

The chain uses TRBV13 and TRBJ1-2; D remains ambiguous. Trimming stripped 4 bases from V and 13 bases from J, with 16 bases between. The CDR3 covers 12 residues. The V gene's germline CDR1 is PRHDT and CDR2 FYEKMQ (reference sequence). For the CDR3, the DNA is TGTGCCAGCAGCTCTCTTCGAGGCTATCTCACCTTC. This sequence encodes CASSSLRGYLTF.

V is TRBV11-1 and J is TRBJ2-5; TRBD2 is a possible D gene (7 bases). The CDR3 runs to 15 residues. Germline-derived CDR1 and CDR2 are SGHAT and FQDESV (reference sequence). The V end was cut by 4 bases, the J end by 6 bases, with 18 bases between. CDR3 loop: CASSSGPGGQKTQYF. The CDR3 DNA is TGTGCCAGCAGCTCTGGACCGGGGGGCCAGAAGACCCAGTACTTC.

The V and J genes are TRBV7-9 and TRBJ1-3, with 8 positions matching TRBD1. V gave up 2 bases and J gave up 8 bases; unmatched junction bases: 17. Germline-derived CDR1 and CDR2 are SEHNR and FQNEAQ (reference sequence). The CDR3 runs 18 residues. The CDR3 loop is CASSLWTGNQPGRDTIYF. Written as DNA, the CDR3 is TGTGCCAGCAGCTTATGGACAGGGAATCAACCCGGAAGGGACACCATATATTTT. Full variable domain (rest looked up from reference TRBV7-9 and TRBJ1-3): DTGVSQNPRHKITKRGQNVTFRCDPISEHNRLYWYRQTLGQGPEFLTYFQNEAQLEKSRLLSDRFSAERPKGSFSTLEIQRTEQGDSAMYLCASSLWTGNQPGRDTIYFGEGSWLTVV.

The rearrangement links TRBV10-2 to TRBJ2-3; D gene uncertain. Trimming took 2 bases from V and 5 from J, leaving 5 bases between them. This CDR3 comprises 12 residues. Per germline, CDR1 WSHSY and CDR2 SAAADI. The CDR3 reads CASSEVGDTQYF. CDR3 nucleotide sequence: TGCGCCAGCAGTGAGGTGGGAGATACGCAGTATTTT.

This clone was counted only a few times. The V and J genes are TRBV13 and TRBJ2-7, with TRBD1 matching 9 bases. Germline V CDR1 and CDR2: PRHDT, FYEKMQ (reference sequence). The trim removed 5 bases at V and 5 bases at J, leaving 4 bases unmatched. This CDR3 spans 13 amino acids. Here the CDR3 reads CASSEGQGHEQYF. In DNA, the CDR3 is TGTGCCAGCAGCGAGGGACAGGGCCACGAGCAGTACTTC.

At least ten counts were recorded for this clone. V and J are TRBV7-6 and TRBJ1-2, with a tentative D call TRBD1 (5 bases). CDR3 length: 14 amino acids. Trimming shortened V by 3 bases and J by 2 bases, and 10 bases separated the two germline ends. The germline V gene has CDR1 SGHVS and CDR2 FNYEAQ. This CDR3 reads CASSFKEGNYGYTF. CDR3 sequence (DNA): TGTGCCAGCAGCTTTAAAGAGGGGAACTATGGCTACACCTTC.

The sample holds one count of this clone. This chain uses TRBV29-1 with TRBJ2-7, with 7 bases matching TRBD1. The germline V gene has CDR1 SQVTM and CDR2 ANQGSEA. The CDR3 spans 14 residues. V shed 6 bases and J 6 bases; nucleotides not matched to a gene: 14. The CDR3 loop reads CSVVPKGAGVEQYF. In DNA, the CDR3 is TGCAGCGTCGTTCCCAAGGGGGCAGGGGTCGAGCAGTACTTC.

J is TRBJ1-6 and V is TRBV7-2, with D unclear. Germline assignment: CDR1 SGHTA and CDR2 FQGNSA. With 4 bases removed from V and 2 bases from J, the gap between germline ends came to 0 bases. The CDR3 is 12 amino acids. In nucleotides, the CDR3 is TGTGCCAGCAGCTCCTATAATTCACCCCTCCACTTT. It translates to CASSSYNSPLHF.

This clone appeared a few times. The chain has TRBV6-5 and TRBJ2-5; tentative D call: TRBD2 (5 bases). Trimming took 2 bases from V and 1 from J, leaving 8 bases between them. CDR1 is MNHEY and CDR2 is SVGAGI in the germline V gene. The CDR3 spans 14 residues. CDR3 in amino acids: CASSYGSAQETQYF. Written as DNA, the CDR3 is TGTGCCAGCAGTTACGGGAGTGCCCAAGAGACCCAGTACTTC.

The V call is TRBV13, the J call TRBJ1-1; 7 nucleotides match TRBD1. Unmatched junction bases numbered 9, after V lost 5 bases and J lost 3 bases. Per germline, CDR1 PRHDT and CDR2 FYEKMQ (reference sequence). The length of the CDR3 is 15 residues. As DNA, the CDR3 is TGTGCCAGCAGCCCCACCGGGCAGGGGGACACTGAAGCTTTCTTT. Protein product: CASSPTGQGDTEAFF.

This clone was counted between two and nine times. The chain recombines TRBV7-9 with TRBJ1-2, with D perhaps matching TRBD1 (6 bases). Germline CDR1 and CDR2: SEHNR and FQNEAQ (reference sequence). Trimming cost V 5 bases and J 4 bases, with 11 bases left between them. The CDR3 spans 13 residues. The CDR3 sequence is CASSGGQFYGYTF. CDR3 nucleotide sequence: TGTGCCAGCAGCGGCGGACAGTTCTATGGCTACACCTTC. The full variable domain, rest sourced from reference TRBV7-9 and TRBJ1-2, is DTGVSQNPRHKITKRGQNVTFRCDPISEHNRLYWYRQTLGQGPEFLTYFQNEAQLEKSRLLSDRFSAERPKGSFSTLEIQRTEQGDSAMYLCASSGGQFYGYTFGSGTRLTVV.

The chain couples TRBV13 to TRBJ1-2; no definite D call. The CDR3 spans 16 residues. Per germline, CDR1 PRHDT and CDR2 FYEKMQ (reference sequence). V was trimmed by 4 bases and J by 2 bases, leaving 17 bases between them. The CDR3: CASSWGRAGENYGYTF. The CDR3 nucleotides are TGTGCCAGCAGCTGGGGTCGTGCGGGAGAGAACTATGGCTACACCTTC.

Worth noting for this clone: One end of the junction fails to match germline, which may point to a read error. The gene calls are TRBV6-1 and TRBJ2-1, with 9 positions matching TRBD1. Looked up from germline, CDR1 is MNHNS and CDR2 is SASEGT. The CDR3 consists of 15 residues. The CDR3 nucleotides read TGTGCCTGCAGGGTAGGGACAGGGTTCTACAATGAGCAGTTCTTC. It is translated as CACRVGTGFYNEQFF.

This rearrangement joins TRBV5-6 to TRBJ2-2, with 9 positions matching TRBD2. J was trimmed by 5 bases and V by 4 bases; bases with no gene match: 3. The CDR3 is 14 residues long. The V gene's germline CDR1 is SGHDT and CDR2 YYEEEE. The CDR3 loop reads CASSGGGATGELFF. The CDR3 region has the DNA TGTGCCAGCAGCGGCGGGGGGGCGACCGGGGAGCTGTTTTTT.